This TCR beta chain was captured by sequencing in a study of blood T cell repertoires in COVID-19 (dated by TCRdb to 2019 to 2021). In terms of the full investigation: The collaborator samples originated in the United States, Italy and Spain and spanned the acute and convalescent phases of COVID-19. The samples were drawn from the first 160 participants of the ongoing ImmuneRACE study and from 1,254 subjects provided by 6 global collaborators. The material from the prospective study consisted of cDNA or gDNA derived from T cells, B-cell-depleted T cells, or PBMCs. The dataset comprised deeply sampled blood TCRbeta repertoires from subjects exposed to, actively infected with, or recovered from COVID-19. The repertoires were released in a freely available public database intended as a resource for research on the immune response to SARS-CoV-2. Where available, HLA class I and class II types were taken from metadata supplied by the sample provider and were not determined by assay-based typing. Nearly every sample came with metadata listing a de-identified subject ID, COVID-19 status, age in years and sex.

This clone appeared once. Its antigen target is currently unknown. Base qualities are missing; no much larger clone stands one base away. The full study reports these points: The quantity of clinical and demographic metadata differed by source and by participant and was supplied without curation.

V drops 2 bases and J drops 0 bases, leaving 14 bases in between. The CDR3 holds 17 amino acids from the cysteine to the phenylalanine. Only the CDR3 DNA stays, 51 bases, in frame from base 1. According to the germline V gene, CDR1 reads SGHVS and CDR2 reads FQNEAQ. Participants in the prospective study were aged roughly 18 to 100 years, lived in 24 United States geographic areas, and enrolled through a virtual design. Cohort assignment in the prospective study relied on participant-reported clinical history from a screening survey and a study questionnaire. ImmuneRACE Cohort 3 recovered participants were defined by two consecutive negative NP/OP PCR tests, healthcare professional clearance, or symptom resolution. In the prospective study, whole blood, serum and a nasopharyngeal or oropharyngeal swab were collected from each participant by mobile phlebotomists. Prospective study participants could optionally give additional blood draws and questionnaires over an approximately 2-month period. Before DNA extraction, blood samples from the prospective study were shipped at room temperature or frozen.

TCRbeta CDR3 regions were amplified from genomic DNA by means of the immunoSEQ Assay, a bias-controlled multiplex PCR. The authors' analysis ran thus. The number of nucleated cells in each sample was estimated from the amplification of reference gene primers within the assay. To quantify the absolute abundance of each unique TCRbeta CDR3 rearrangement, sequence reads were collapsed and filtered. For each sample, productive Simpson clonality was calculated as the square root of Simpson's diversity index over productive rearrangements. TCRdb limited this immuneACCESS table to in-frame rearrangements with V and J called. A share of clones is missing; checked studies link under half to unresolved V genes, and the rest is unexplained. V, J and clone size are those of that table, while D and trimming were read from the DNA. The sample data list around 330,000 clones, and roughly 90% of these were observed just once. 2.6% of the sample is held by the ten biggest clonotypes.

The source material was PBMCs or T cells enriched from blood (not recorded which). This receptor was obtained from a man aged 55-75 years who had recovered from COVID-19. The rearrangement joined TRBV7-8 to TRBJ1-3; a confident D gene designation cannot be given. The nucleotides read TGTGCCAGCAGCTTATATCAACAACGAACCTCTGGAAACACCATATATTTT. Its product reads: CASSLYQQRTSGNTIYF. With the rest looked up from the reference TRBV7-8 and TRBJ1-3 genes rather than sequenced, the full variable domain is GAGVSQSPRYKVAKRGQDVALRCDPISGHVSLFWYQQALGQGPEFLTYFQNEAQLDKSGLPSDRFFAERPEGSVSTLKIQRTQQEDSAVYLCASSLYQQRTSGNTIYFGEGSWLTVV.